This T cell receptor (beta chain) was sequenced in a study of CD8 T cells in ankylosing spondylitis (TCRdb year 2017). Background on the whole study: The study profiled T cell receptor beta repertoires in healthy donors and ankylosing spondylitis patients to find disease-linked TCR variants. In total, the full study cohort was made up of over a hundred healthy donors and 25 ankylosing spondylitis patients. Peripheral blood samples were taken, and synovial fluid was additionally collected from ankylosing spondylitis patients.

V is reduced by 6 bases and J by 3 bases, leaving a spacing of 8 bases between them. The CDR3 covers 12 residues, taking in both the cysteine and the phenylalanine. Solely the CDR3 DNA is kept, with 36 bases framed from the first base. General study outcomes and caveats: Some of the motif variants had been reported before in the synovial fluid and blood of reactive arthritis patients, a finding that suggests common disease-initiation mechanisms. A TCR beta motif of eight highly homologous amino acid variants appeared characteristic of blood from ankylosing spondylitis patients. The disease-linked clones were reported to be significantly enriched in matched synovial fluid samples from ankylosing spondylitis patients. In peripheral blood, the disease-linked clones were found at relatively low frequencies and had a CD8+ phenotype.

Sequencing instrument: Illumina HiSeq 2500. TCR beta libraries were prepared by quantitative 5'-RACE with molecular barcodes. As for the authors' bioinformatics: Disease-linked TCR variants were identified with a new computational method built on a probabilistic model of VDJ rearrangement. TCRdb's own reprocessing of the public reads used fastp at Q25 and MiXCR and kept productive beta chains. When rows share a CDR3 protein, they turn into one entry using the most common DNA and genes. The authors' filters were not applied to this entry. Across this sample there are a few hundred thousand distinct CDR3 sequences, with roughly a quarter seen only once. About 0.6% of the sample is in the top ten clones. This clonotype was picked up many times. No antigen is known for it. The record has no base qualities; no much larger clone is one base away.

The chain links TRBV12-3 or TRBV12-4 with TRBJ1-1, with TRBD1 perhaps the D gene, on 6 matching bases. Sequenced material: blood, either unsorted or a sorted T cell fraction (not recorded which). The receptor was derived from a male donor with ankylosing spondylitis or in good health (not recorded which). The sequence in DNA is TGTGCCAGCAGGCCAGGGGACACTGAAGCTTTCTTT. Translation gives CASRPGDTEAFF.